This is a list of T cell receptor beta chains from one sample in a study of long-term antiretroviral therapy in people with HIV. The protocol was immunoSEQ multiplex PCR, while the TCRdb copy is restricted to in-frame clones and leaves out a portion. The data contain about 11,000 clones, around 83% of them singletons. Sequenced material: unsorted PBMCs, taken 1.2 years after starting antiretroviral therapy. These receptors came from a man in his forties or fifties with HIV. Both conserved end residues are part of each CDR3. D genes are given only for firm matches.

CDR3aa	j_gene	d_gene	v_gene
CASSSGGRYEQYF	TRBJ2-7	-	TRBV6-6
CASSKDSGGAQNTGELFF	TRBJ2-2	TRBD2	TRBV10-2
CASSEWAGGKTDTQYF	TRBJ2-3	TRBD1	TRBV6-1
CATSTGSNEKLFF	TRBJ1-4	TRBD1	TRBV15
CASSRQGPNEQYF	TRBJ2-7	TRBD1	TRBV2
CASSPRTGLTTKNIQYF	TRBJ2-4	TRBD1	TRBV7-2
CASSLIRNSYEQYF	TRBJ2-7	-	TRBV27
CASSFGGAGNEQFF	TRBJ2-1	-	TRBV11-2
CASSQESSGGASEQFF	TRBJ2-1	TRBD2	TRBV4-1
CASSRLGGNTDTQYF	TRBJ2-3	-	TRBV11-2
CASSYWVSGYTF	TRBJ1-2	-	TRBV6-5
CASSWGLGDYTF	TRBJ1-2	-	TRBV27
CASSLWGSNYGYTF	TRBJ1-2	-	TRBV5-6
CASSSPGLEDYEQYF	TRBJ2-7	-	TRBV6-1
CASSLAAGAVNDSPLHF	TRBJ1-6	-	TRBV5-6
CASSIGGRSYSNQPQHF	TRBJ1-5	-	TRBV19
CASSPQSGGLSYEQYF	TRBJ2-7	-	TRBV7-6
CASSQAGLSYNEQFF	TRBJ2-1	-	TRBV7-2
CASSIYLGSYEQYF	TRBJ2-7	-	TRBV19
CASSSPGQSTDTQYF	TRBJ2-3	-	TRBV18
CASSYTGQGKDGYTF	TRBJ1-2	TRBD1	TRBV6-5
CASSQDNWANVLTF	TRBJ2-6	-	TRBV4-2
CASSKEAGFQETQYF	TRBJ2-5	-	TRBV21-1
CASSDRAGNTIYF	TRBJ1-3	-	TRBV6-1
CASSPPNGVSTDTQYF	TRBJ2-3	-	TRBV18
CASSDSLTDTQYF	TRBJ2-3	-	TRBV2
CASSPRDRVVEGYEQYF	TRBJ2-7	TRBD1	TRBV19
CSLGETTEAFF	TRBJ1-1	-	TRBV29-1
CASSTQGGEQFF	TRBJ2-1	-	TRBV6-5
CASSTNRAETQYF	TRBJ2-5	-	TRBV5-6
CVPVDYPFKQFF	TRBJ2-1	-	TRBV19